Each of the 11 T cell receptor beta chains below was sequenced from the same sample in a study of cytomegalovirus exposure and HLA in healthy donors. 13 Jbeta primers and 60 Vbeta primers were used for the PCR. Profiling relied on immunoSEQ multiplex PCR, and the TCRdb table lists in-frame clones only, not all of them. This sample has 150,000 to 160,000 clones, with about 88% found just once. The sample was PBMCs. All receptors come from a woman aged 18-35 years in good health and CMV-seronegative.

In its sample, this clone was seen a few times. The gene calls are TRBV9 and TRBJ2-7; 9 positions agree with TRBD1. Looked up from germline, CDR1 is SGDLS and CDR2 is YYNGEE. This CDR3 has 14 residues. Trimming cost V 2 bases and J 2 bases; bases outside gene matches: 2. This CDR3 is CASSVRTGAYEQYF. The CDR3 coding sequence is TGTGCCAGCAGCGTCCGGACAGGGGCCTACGAGCAGTACTTC.

The V call is TRBV10-3, the J call TRBJ1-2; TRBD1 matches 7 bases. The CDR3 is 14 amino acids. Looked up from germline, CDR1 is ENHRY and CDR2 is SYGVKD. V dropped 4 bases and J dropped 5; count of bases not matched to a gene: 7. CDR3 DNA: TGTGCCATCAGTGTTGGCAGGGGGTCTTATGGCTACACCTTC. Translated, it gives CAISVGRGSYGYTF.

This chain uses TRBV29-1 with TRBJ2-7; D is possibly TRBD1 (7 bases). Looked up from germline, CDR1 is SQVTM and CDR2 is ANQGSEA. The CDR3 is 14 residues long. Trimming pared 5 bases from V and 2 bases from J, leaving 16 bases between. CDR3 nucleotides: TGCAGCGTTCGCCAGTCAGGGGGGCCCTACGAGCAGTACTTC. Translation: CSVRQSGGPYEQYF.

This clone has just one count. The chain is built from TRBV18 and TRBJ2-1; 7 bases align to TRBD1. Germline CDR1 KGHSH, CDR2 LQKENI. V was clipped by 3 bases and J by 0 bases; unmatched bases: 2. The CDR3 totals 15 residues. The CDR3 DNA follows: TGTGCCAGCTCACCGGCAGGGGGCTCCTACAATGAGCAGTTCTTC. Protein: CASSPAGGSYNEQFF.

The V and J genes are TRBV25-1 and TRBJ2-7; possibly TRBD1 for D (6 bases). V shed 4 bases and J shed 0 bases, with 10 bases lying between them. CDR1 MGHDK and CDR2 SYGVNS come from the germline V gene. The CDR3 length is 14 residues. Written as DNA, the CDR3 is TGTGCCAGCAGTGTCCCACAGGGCTCCTACGAGCAGTACTTC. It codes for CASSVPQGSYEQYF.

The chain uses TRBV6-5 and TRBJ1-5; D is unclear. Per germline, CDR1 MNHEY and CDR2 SVGAGI. Trimming left V 2 bases short and J 1 base short, with 6 bases between. The length of the CDR3 is 14 residues. CDR3 sequence: CASSYQSSNQPQHF. The DNA for the CDR3 is TGTGCCAGCAGTTACCAAAGCAGCAATCAGCCCCAGCATTTT.

The chain joins TRBV30 to TRBJ1-2, with 8 bases matching TRBD1. This CDR3 is 14 amino acids long. Germline CDR1 and CDR2: GTSNPN and SVGIG (reference sequence). The ends lost 6 bases at V and 4 bases at J; junction bases unmatched: 10. The CDR3 sequence is CACPPPGGGYGYTF. CDR3 coding DNA: TGTGCCTGCCCCCCCCCAGGGGGCGGCTATGGCTACACCTTC.

This clone was detected only once. This chain connects TRBV5-1 to TRBJ2-5; D ambiguous. CDR3 length: 13 amino acids. V was trimmed by 4 bases and J by 5 bases, leaving 12 bases between them. Germline CDR1 is SGHRS and CDR2 is YFSETQ. This CDR3 reads CASSTNPWETQYF. The CDR3 bases are TGCGCCAGCAGCACTAATCCTTGGGAGACCCAGTACTTC.

The chain has TRBV4-1 and TRBJ1-2; 9 positions match TRBD1. V shed 2 bases, J shed 3 bases, and the junction held 7 bases outside the gene matches. CDR1 is MGHRA and CDR2 is YSYEKL in the germline V gene. This CDR3 region has 16 residues. CDR3 sequence reads: CASSQYETGGYYGYTF. As DNA, the CDR3 is TGCGCCAGCAGCCAATACGAGACAGGGGGGTACTATGGCTACACCTTC.

The rearrangement uses TRBV11-2 and TRBJ1-5; D perhaps matches TRBD1 (5 bases). Trimming took off 5 bases at V and 5 bases at J, with 13 bases between the two ends. This CDR3 is 14 amino acids long. Germline loops: CDR1 SGHAT, CDR2 FQNNGV. DNA for the CDR3: TGTGCCAGCAGCCTTGACGGAGGGGATCAGCCCCAGCATTTT. Its translation: CASSLDGGDQPQHF.

A few counts support this clone. V gene TRBV27 combines with J gene TRBJ1-3; 8 bases line up with TRBD1. Germline assignment: CDR1 MNHEY and CDR2 SMNVEV (reference sequence). The trim removed 4 bases at V and 7 bases at J, leaving 6 bases unmatched. CDR3 length equals 14 residues. In nucleotides, the CDR3 is TGTGCCAGCAGTTCCAGGGGGCAATACAACACCATATATTTT. This gives the protein CASSSRGQYNTIYF.